A single sample gave rise to the 24 T cell receptor beta chains below, sequenced in a study of T cell responses to AZD1222 COVID-19 vaccine. The assay was immunoSEQ multiplex PCR, and TCRdb's table has in-frame clones only and misses some. The sample carries 150,000 to 200,000 clones, around 88% recorded once. The specimen comprised peripheral blood, sampled 28 days after the second AZD1222 dose. These TCRs come from an adult who received the AZD1222 COVID-19 vaccine.

For the CDR3, the DNA is TGTGCCAGCTCACCATCGACAGGGGGTTATGGCTACACCTTC. Its protein is CASSPSTGGYGYTF. The rearrangement joins TRBV18 to TRBJ1-2, with 9 bases lining up with TRBD1. This CDR3 comprises 14 residues. V gave up 2 bases and J gave up 5 bases; unmatched junction bases: 3. Germline-derived CDR1 and CDR2 are KGHSH and LQKENI. The full variable domain, rest sourced from reference TRBV18 and TRBJ1-2, is NAGVMQNPRHLVRRRGQEARLRCSPMKGHSHVYWYRQLPEEGLKFMVYLQKENIIDESGMPKERFSAEFPKEGPSILRIQQVVRGDSAAYFCASSPSTGGYGYTFGSGTRLTVV.

The chain employs TRBV5-6 and TRBJ1-6, with TRBD1 matching over 10 bases. Germline V CDR1 and CDR2: SGHDT, YYEEEE. The CDR3 runs to 17 residues. V lost 5 bases and J lost 5; bases outside the gene matches: 10. CDR3 sequence: CASRSGTGAVDNSPLHF. For the CDR3, the DNA is TGTGCCAGCAGATCCGGGACAGGGGCCGTCGATAATTCACCCCTCCACTTT.

The rearrangement joins TRBV6-1 to TRBJ1-1, with D unresolved. Trimming took off 2 bases at V and 1 base at J, with 8 bases between the two ends. The V gene's germline CDR1 is MNHNS and CDR2 SASEGT. The CDR3 runs to 14 residues. The CDR3 spells CASSEPRPNTEAFF. CDR3 sequence (DNA): TGTGCCAGCAGTGAACCGAGGCCGAACACTGAAGCTTTCTTT.

This chain connects TRBV5-1 to TRBJ2-7, with TRBD1 matching over 9 bases. CDR3 length: 14 amino acids. Germline V gene data show CDR1 as SGHRS and CDR2 as YFSETQ. V shed 3 bases and J 3 bases; nucleotides not matched to a gene: 4. The CDR3 sequence is CASSSNRGLYEQYF. The CDR3, as DNA: TGCGCCAGCAGCTCCAACAGGGGGCTCTACGAGCAGTACTTC.

V and J are TRBV29-1 and TRBJ2-1; 11 bases line up with TRBD2. Per germline, CDR1 SQVTM and CDR2 ANQGSEA. With V trimmed by 7 bases and J by 5 bases, 7 bases remained unmatched. The CDR3 runs 14 residues. The CDR3 reads CSGSGTSGHNEQFF. CDR3 nucleotides: TGCAGCGGCTCCGGGACTAGCGGCCACAATGAGCAGTTCTTC.

The chain recombines TRBV7-9 with TRBJ1-2, with a weak D call TRBD1 (6 bases). Trimming took 7 bases from V and 5 from J, leaving 17 bases between them. Germline V gives CDR1 SEHNR, CDR2 FQNEAQ (reference sequence). There are 14 residues in the CDR3. CDR3 DNA: TGTGCCAGCAATAAGGACAGTCTTCTATATGGCTACACCTTC. This gives the protein CASNKDSLLYGYTF.

This clone has only one observation. The chain links TRBV2 to TRBJ2-1; TRBD2 matches at 15 bases. J lost 6 bases, V lost 6 bases, and 6 bases had no gene match. Germline V CDR1 and CDR2: SNHLY, FYNNEI. This CDR3 comprises 16 residues. The CDR3 DNA reads as TGTGCCAGCAGGATCGGACTAGCGGGGGGGCGCAATGAGCAGTTCTTC. Encoded protein: CASRIGLAGGRNEQFF.

The CDR3 bases are TGTGCCAGCAGCCTCACGAGTCTTAGCGGGGGGGCCGATTACGAGCAGTACTTC. The encoded protein is CASSLTSLSGGADYEQYF. The rearrangement uses TRBV3-1 (or the pseudogene TRBV3-2) and TRBJ2-7; 11 bases align to TRBD2. Germline V gene data show CDR1 as LGHDT and CDR2 as YNNKEL (reference sequence). The CDR3 extends over 18 amino acids. J lost 4 bases, V lost 4 bases, and 15 bases had no gene match.

The table lists this clone with a few counts. The CDR3 sequence is CASSGQGNNQPQHF. The CDR3 DNA reads TGTGCCAGCAGCGGACAGGGGAACAATCAGCCCCAGCATTTT. The chain recombines TRBV6-5 with TRBJ1-5; 9 bases match TRBD1. V trimming: 6 bases; J trimming: 3 bases; junction bases outside the gene matches: 3. The CDR3 spans 14 residues. Germline CDR1 reads MNHEY; CDR2 reads SVGAGI.

This chain joins TRBV19 and TRBJ1-5, with 9 bases fitting TRBD1. Germline-derived CDR1 and CDR2 are LNHDA and SQIVND (reference sequence). The CDR3 totals 14 residues. After removal of 7 bases from V and 7 bases from J, the junction contained 8 bases not matched to a gene. The CDR3 region has the DNA TGTGCCAGTACTAAACAGGGGGCTGGACAGCCCCAGCATTTT. This codes for CASTKQGAGQPQHF.

The genes are TRBV30 and TRBJ1-4; D is ambiguous. This CDR3 spans 11 amino acids. The germline CDR1 and CDR2 sequences are GTSNPN and SVGIG (reference sequence). V was shortened by 1 base and J by 6 bases, with 3 bases between the two germline ends. For the CDR3, the DNA is TGTGCCTGGAGTGACGATGAAAAACTGTTTTTT. As protein: CAWSDDEKLFF.

V gene TRBV10-3 combines with J gene TRBJ2-3; no definite D call. The germline V gene has CDR1 ENHRY and CDR2 SYGVKD. Trimming pared 6 bases from V and 4 bases from J, leaving 11 bases between. The CDR3 has 13 residues. As DNA, the CDR3 is TGTGCCATCAGGACGGAAGTGGCAGATACGCAGTATTTT. This encodes CAIRTEVADTQYF.

V and J are TRBV10-3 and TRBJ1-5, with 8 bases matching TRBD1. The CDR3 runs to 15 residues. Germline values: CDR1 ENHRY, CDR2 SYGVKD. After removal of 5 bases from V and 4 bases from J, the junction contained 7 bases not matched to a gene. The CDR3 DNA sequence: TGTGCCATCAGTCAGGGGGCTGGAGGGAATCAGCCCCAGCATTTT. Protein product: CAISQGAGGNQPQHF.

The J gene is TRBJ2-3, the V gene TRBV3-1 (or the pseudogene TRBV3-2), with D perhaps being TRBD1 or TRBD2 (5 bases each). The germline V and J ends were trimmed by 0 bases and 4 bases, with 8 bases remaining between them. Per the germline V gene, CDR1 is LGHDT and CDR2 is YNNKEL (reference sequence). CDR3 length equals 14 residues. Here the CDR3 DNA reads TGTGCCAGCAGCCAAGATCGGGGCCCAGATACGCAGTATTTT. This translates into CASSQDRGPDTQYF.

In DNA form, the CDR3 reads TGTGCCAGCAGCCCCACCGGGATGGCGGGGAGCGATGAGCAGTTCTTC. This codes for CASSPTGMAGSDEQFF. V is TRBV9 and J is TRBJ2-1, with a possible D match to TRBD2 (6 bases). The CDR3 consists of 16 residues. In germline, CDR1 is SGDLS, CDR2 YYNGEE. Trimming took off 4 bases at V and 8 bases at J, with 22 bases between the two ends.

This clone was seen once. The chain carries TRBV5-1 and TRBJ1-4, with TRBD1 as a possible D gene (5 bases). Germline values: CDR1 SGHRS, CDR2 YFSETQ. V lost 6 bases and J lost 8, with 14 bases in between. This CDR3 has 13 amino acids. CDR3 in DNA: TGCGCCAGCAATCCCCTCGGGGGGGAAAAACTGTTTTTT. Translated, it gives CASNPLGGEKLFF.

V usage is TRBV3-1 (or the pseudogene TRBV3-2) and J usage is TRBJ2-4; TRBD2 matches at 12 bases. V trimming: 4 bases; J trimming: 1 base; junction bases outside the gene matches: 11. Germline assignment: CDR1 LGHDT and CDR2 YNNKEL (reference sequence). The CDR3 loop spans 19 amino acids. In DNA, the CDR3 is TGTGCCAGCAGCCTGAGACCGACTAGCGGGGGCCGCGCCAAAAACATTCAGTACTTC. Amino acids: CASSLRPTSGGRAKNIQYF.

The chain carries TRBV9 and TRBJ2-3; D gene unclear. The CDR3 sequence is 14 residues long. V gave up 0 bases and J gave up 3 bases, with 8 bases separating them. Germline V gene data show CDR1 as SGDLS and CDR2 as YYNGEE. This CDR3 reads CASSVALITDTQYF. In DNA, the CDR3 is TGTGCCAGCAGCGTAGCTCTTATAACAGATACGCAGTATTTT.

The V call is TRBV7-9, the J call TRBJ1-1; D unclear. Trimming removed 8 bases from V and 0 bases from J, with 16 bases in between. CDR3 length: 15 amino acids. Germline V CDR1 and CDR2: SEHNR, FQNEAQ (reference sequence). In DNA form, the CDR3 reads TGTGCCAGCCAGTGGGCGAACATGATGAACACTGAAGCTTTCTTT. Amino acid sequence: CASQWANMMNTEAFF.

Comment on this clone: This sample includes further DNA sequences coding for the same CDR3. The chain links TRBV12-3 or TRBV12-4 to TRBJ1-2, with 7 positions matching TRBD1. Unmatched junction bases numbered 3, after V lost 5 bases and J lost 3 bases. The CDR3 runs to 13 residues. CDR3 bases: TGTGCCAGCAGTCCTGGGACAGACTATGGCTACACCTTC. Protein sequence: CASSPGTDYGYTF.

As DNA, the CDR3 is TGCGCCAGCAGCATAACAGGGGAATATGGCTACACCTTC. Amino acid sequence: CASSITGEYGYTF. The chain recombines TRBV5-1 with TRBJ1-2; 7 bases map to TRBD1. Germline V CDR1 and CDR2: SGHRS, YFSETQ. V gave up 4 bases and J gave up 5 bases; unmatched junction bases: 5. This CDR3 has 13 residues.

The gene calls are TRBV30 and TRBJ2-4, with a tentative D call TRBD2 (6 bases). Trimming pared 0 bases from V and 0 bases from J, leaving 12 bases between. Germline V gives CDR1 GTSNPN, CDR2 SVGIG (reference sequence). The CDR3 extends over 16 amino acids. CDR3 coding DNA: TGTGCCTGGAGTGTCCCTTGGGGACTAGCCAAAAACATTCAGTACTTC. Translation gives CAWSVPWGLAKNIQYF.

This sequence joins TRBV3-1 (or the pseudogene TRBV3-2) and TRBJ2-3; D may be TRBD2 (6 bases). CDR3 size: 15 residues. Germline V CDR1 and CDR2: LGHDT, YNNKEL (reference sequence). Trimming removed 3 bases from V and 6 bases from J, with 16 bases in between. The CDR3 here is CASSQTPSVGDTQYF. In DNA, the CDR3 is TGTGCCAGCAGCCAGACCCCTAGCGTAGGGGATACGCAGTATTTT.

This chain links TRBV5-1 with TRBJ2-7, with D possibly TRBD1 on 6 matching bases. CDR1 is SGHRS, CDR2 YFSETQ, per germline. The CDR3 is made up of 15 amino acids. V shed 5 bases and J shed 3 bases, with 18 bases lying between them. The CDR3 is CASRQQGSEGYEQYF. The CDR3 DNA sequence: TGCGCCAGCAGACAACAGGGTTCGGAAGGCTACGAGCAGTACTTC.